This TCR beta chain was sequenced during a study of shared clonotypes between healthy human individuals. Background on the study: CD4 naive and memory got three plates each, CD8 naive two, CD8 memory one.

Genomic DNA of every subset was divided equally among multiple immunoSEQ plates. Profiled with immunoSEQ multiplex PCR; TCRdb holds only in-frame clones, not every one. In the table there are approximately 1.5 million clones, about 98.5% of which are singletons. The germline gives CDR1 SGHTA, CDR2 FQGNSA. This CDR3 is built from 16 residues. J gave up 2 bases and V 3 bases, and 4 bases lay outside the gene matches. Overall study results and limits: In contrast to clonotypes shared by all four donors, non-shared clonotypes had lower generation probabilities.

Concerning this clone itself: What it binds is not known.

The chain links TRBV7-2 to TRBJ2-1; 10 bases match TRBD2. The clonotype was recovered from a man aged 25-45 years in good health. Material for sequencing was naive CD4+ T cells sorted from blood. Subset defined: CD45RA+ positively selected. CDR3 sequence (DNA): TGTGCCAGCAGCTTCAAGCGGGAGGGTACCTACAATGAGCAGTTCTTC. It encodes CASSFKREGTYNEQFF.